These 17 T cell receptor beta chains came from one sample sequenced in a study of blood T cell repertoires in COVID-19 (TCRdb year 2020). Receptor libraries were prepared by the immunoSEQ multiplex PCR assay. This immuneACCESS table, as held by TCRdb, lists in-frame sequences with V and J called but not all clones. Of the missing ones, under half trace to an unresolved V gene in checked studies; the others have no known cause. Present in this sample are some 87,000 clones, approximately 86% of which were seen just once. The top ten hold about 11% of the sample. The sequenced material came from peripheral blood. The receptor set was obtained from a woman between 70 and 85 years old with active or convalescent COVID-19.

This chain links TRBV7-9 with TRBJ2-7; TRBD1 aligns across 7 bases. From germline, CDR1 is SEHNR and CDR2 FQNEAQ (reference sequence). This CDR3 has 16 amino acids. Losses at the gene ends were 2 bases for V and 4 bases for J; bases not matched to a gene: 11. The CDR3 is CASSLFTGQEFYEQYF. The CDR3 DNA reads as TGTGCCAGCAGCTTATTTACCGGACAGGAATTTTACGAGCAGTACTTC.

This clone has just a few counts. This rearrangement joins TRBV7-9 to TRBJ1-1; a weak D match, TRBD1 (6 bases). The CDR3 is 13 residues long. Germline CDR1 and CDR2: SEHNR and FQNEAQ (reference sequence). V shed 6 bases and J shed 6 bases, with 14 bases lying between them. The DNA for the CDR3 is TGTGCCAGCAGTACAGGGAAGGCGGCTGAAGCTTTCTTT. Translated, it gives CASSTGKAAEAFF.

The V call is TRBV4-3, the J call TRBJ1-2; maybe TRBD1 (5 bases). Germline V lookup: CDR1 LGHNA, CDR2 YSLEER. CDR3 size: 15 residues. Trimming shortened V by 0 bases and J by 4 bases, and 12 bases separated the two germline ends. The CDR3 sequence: CASSQDRGQSYGYTF. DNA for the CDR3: TGCGCCAGCAGCCAAGATCGAGGACAAAGCTATGGCTACACCTTC.

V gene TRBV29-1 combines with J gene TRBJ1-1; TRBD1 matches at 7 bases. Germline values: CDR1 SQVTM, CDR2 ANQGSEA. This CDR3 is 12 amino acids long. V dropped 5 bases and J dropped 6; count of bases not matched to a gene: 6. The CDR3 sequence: CSVLQGLAEAFF. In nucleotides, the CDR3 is TGCAGCGTTCTACAGGGGTTGGCTGAAGCTTTCTTT. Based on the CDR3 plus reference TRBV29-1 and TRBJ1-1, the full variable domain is SAVISQKPSRDICQRGTSLTIQCQVDSQVTMMFWYRQQPGQSLTLIATANQGSEATYESGFVIDKFPISRPNLTFSTLTVSNMSPEDSSIYLCSVLQGLAEAFFGQGTRLTVV.

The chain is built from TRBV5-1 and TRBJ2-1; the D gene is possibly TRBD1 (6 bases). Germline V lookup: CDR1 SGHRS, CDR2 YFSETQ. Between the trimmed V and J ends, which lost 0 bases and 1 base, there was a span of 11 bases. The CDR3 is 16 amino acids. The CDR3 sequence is CASSLAVGASYNEQFF. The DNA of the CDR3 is TGCGCCAGCAGCTTGGCCGTGGGGGCGTCCTACAATGAGCAGTTCTTC.

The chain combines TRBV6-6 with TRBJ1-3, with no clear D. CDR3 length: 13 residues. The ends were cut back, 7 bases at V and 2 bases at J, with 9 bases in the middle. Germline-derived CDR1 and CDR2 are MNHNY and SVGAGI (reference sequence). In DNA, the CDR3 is TGTGCCAGCACCCTAGGTGCTGGAAACACCATATATTTT. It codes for CASTLGAGNTIYF.

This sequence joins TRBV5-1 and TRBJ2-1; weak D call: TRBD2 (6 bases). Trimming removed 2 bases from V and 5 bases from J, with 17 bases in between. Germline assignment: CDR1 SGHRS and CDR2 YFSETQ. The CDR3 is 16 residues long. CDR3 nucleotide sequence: TGCGCCAGCAGCTTCCCCGGCGGGACTCGGGACAATGAGCAGTTCTTC. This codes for CASSFPGGTRDNEQFF.

The CDR3 here is CSVDRLKNEQFF. The CDR3 bases are TGCAGCGTTGACAGGCTGAAGAATGAGCAGTTCTTC. V is TRBV29-1 and J is TRBJ2-1; D is unresolved. Looked up from germline, CDR1 is SQVTM and CDR2 is ANQGSEA. The V and J ends lost 3 bases and 7 bases respectively, with 10 bases between them. This CDR3 region has 12 residues.

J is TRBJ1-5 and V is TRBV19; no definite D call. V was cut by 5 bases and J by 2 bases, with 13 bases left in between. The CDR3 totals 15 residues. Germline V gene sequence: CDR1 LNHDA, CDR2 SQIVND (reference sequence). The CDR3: CASSPPGRGNQPQHF. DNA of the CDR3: TGTGCCAGTAGTCCGCCGGGTCGGGGCAATCAGCCCCAGCATTTT.

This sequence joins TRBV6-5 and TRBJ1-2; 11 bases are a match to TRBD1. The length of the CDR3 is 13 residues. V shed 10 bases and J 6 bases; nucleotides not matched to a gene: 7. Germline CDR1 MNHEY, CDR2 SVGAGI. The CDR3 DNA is TGTGCCACCGTTCGGACAGGGGGCAATGGCTACACCTTC. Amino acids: CATVRTGGNGYTF.

This CDR3 reads CASSEALVQETQYF. CDR3 DNA: TGTGCCAGCAGTGAGGCTCTAGTACAAGAGACCCAGTACTTC. The rearrangement links TRBV6-1 to TRBJ2-5, with D unresolved. Germline values: CDR1 MNHNS, CDR2 SASEGT. The CDR3 runs to 14 residues. The V end was cut by 3 bases, the J end by 2 bases, with 10 bases between.

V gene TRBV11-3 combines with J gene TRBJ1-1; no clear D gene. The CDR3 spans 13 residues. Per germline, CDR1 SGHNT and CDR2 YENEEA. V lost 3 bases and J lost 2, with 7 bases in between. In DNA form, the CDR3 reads TGTGCCAGCAGCTTGAGGTTTAACACTGAAGCTTTCTTT. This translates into CASSLRFNTEAFF.

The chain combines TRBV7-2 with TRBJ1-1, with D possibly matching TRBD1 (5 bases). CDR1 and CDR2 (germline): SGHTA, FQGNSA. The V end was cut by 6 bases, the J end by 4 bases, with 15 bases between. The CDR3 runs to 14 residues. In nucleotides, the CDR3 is TGTGCCAGCAGTTTTTCACAGGTTGGCACTGAAGCTTTCTTT. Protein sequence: CASSFSQVGTEAFF.

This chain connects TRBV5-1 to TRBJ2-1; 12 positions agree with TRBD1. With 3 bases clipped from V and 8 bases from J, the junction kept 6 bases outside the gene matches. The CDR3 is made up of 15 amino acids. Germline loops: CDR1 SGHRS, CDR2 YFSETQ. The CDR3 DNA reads TGCGCCAGCAGCTACCCGGGACAGGGGGCGGATGAGCAGTTCTTC. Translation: CASSYPGQGADEQFF.

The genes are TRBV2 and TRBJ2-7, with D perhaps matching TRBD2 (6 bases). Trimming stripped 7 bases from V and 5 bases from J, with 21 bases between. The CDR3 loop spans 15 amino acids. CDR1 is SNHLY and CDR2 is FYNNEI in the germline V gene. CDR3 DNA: TGTGCCAGCACTTCGAGCGTGGAGGGTTCCAACGAGCAGTACTTC. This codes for CASTSSVEGSNEQYF.

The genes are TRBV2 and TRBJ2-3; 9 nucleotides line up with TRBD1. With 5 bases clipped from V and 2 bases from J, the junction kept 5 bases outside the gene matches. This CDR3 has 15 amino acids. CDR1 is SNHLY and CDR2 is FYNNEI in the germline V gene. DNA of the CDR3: TGTGCCAGCAGTACCGGGACAGGGCCCACAGATACGCAGTATTTT. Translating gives CASSTGTGPTDTQYF.

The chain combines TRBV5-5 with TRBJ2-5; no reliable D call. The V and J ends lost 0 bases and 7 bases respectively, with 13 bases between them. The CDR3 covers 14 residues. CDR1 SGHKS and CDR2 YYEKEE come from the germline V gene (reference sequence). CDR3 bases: TGTGCCAGCAGCTTGGGTCCCGCAACATCGACCCAGTACTTC. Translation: CASSLGPATSTQYF.